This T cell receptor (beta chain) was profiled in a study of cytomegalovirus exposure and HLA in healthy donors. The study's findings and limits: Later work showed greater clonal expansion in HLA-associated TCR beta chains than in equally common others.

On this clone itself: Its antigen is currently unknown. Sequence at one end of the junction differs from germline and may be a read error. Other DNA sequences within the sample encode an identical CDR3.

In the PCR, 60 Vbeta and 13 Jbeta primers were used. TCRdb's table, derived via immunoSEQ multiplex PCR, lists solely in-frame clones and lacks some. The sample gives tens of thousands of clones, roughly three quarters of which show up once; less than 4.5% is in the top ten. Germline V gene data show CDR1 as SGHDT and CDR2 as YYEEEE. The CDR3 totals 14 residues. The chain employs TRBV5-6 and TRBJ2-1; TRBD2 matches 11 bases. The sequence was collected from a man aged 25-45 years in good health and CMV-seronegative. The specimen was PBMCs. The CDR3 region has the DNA TGCGCCAGCAGCGTTGGGACTAGCGGAGCGCGGCAGTTCTTC. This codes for CASSVGTSGARQFF. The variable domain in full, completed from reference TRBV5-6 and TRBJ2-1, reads DAGVTQSPTHLIKTRGQQVTLRCSPKSGHDTVSWYQQALGQGPQFIFQYYEEEERQRGNFPDRFSGHQFPNYSSELNVNALLLGDSALYLCASSVGTSGARQFFGPGTRLTVL.